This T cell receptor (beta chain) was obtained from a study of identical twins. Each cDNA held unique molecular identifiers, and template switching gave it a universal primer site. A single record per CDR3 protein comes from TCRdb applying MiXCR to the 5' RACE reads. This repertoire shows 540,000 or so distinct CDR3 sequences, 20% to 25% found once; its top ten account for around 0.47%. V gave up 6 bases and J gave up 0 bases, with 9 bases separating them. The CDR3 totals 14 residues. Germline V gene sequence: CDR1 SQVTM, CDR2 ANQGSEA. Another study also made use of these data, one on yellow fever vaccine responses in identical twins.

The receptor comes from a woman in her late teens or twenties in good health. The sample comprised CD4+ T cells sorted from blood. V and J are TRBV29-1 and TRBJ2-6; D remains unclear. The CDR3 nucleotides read TGCAGCGTAAACTGGGGCTCTGGGGCCAACGTCCTGACTTTC. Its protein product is CSVNWGSGANVLTF.